This T cell receptor (beta chain) was sequenced during a study of blood T cells in healthy people across ages. Study outcomes and limitations: Among long-lived donors, naive CD4+ cells were more numerous and diversity higher than in aged donors.

Germline V gene lookup returns CDR1 DFQATT and CDR2 SNEGSKA (reference sequence). The V and J ends lost 5 bases and 1 base respectively, with 14 bases between them. The CDR3 totals 14 residues. On this clonotype: What it binds is unknown.

A second PCR, run for roughly 7 to 11 cycles, used a sample-barcoded 5' primer plus a J-beta primer mix. MiXCR was run by TCRdb on the 5' RACE reads, yielding one entry per CDR3 protein. The sample includes more than 750,000 distinct CDR3 sequences, just under 30% of them seen just once. These data also formed part of another study, on T cells of mothers and their children. That paper states: Study donors consisted of a few healthy Caucasian mothers and their six children. Mothers and children who were related shared slightly more overlap than unrelated pairs, but not significantly more.

This chain joins TRBV20-1 and TRBJ2-5, with D tentatively TRBD1 (6 bases). The TCR sequence derives from a woman between 35 and 50 years old in good health. The sample consisted of blood. The CDR3 sequence: CSAGRRTVQETQYF. DNA for the CDR3: TGCAGTGCTGGTAGACGGACAGTCCAAGAGACCCAGTACTTC.